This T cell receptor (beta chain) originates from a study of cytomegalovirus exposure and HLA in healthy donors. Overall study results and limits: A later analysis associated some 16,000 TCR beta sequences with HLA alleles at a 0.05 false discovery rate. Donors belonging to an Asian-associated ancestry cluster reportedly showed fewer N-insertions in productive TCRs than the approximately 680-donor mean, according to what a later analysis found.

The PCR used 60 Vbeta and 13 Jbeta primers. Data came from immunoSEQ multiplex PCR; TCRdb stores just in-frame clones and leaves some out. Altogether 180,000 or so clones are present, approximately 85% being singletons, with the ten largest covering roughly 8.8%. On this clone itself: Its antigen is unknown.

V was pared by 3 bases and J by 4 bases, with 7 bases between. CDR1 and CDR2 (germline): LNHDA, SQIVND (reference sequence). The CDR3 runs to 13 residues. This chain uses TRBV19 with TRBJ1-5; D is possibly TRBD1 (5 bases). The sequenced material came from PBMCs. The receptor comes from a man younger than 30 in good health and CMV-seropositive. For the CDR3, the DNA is TGTGCCAGTAGTATCGGGGGTAATCAGCCCCAGCATTTT. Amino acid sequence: CASSIGGNQPQHF.